This is a list of T cell receptor beta chains from one sample in a study of identical twins. TCRdb independently ran MiXCR on the 5' RACE reads; one entry per CDR3 protein. The data hold more than 400,000 distinct CDR3 sequences, with roughly 15% observed a single time. The same specimen was also included in a second study, on yellow fever vaccine responses in identical twins.

The sequenced sample was CD4+ T cells sorted from blood. The receptors stem from a woman aged 18-29 years in good health. Each CDR3 is given with its conserved first and last residue. The D gene is left open where the match is weak. Some rows mark clone size as missing; the rest say once, few, many or name a class of expanded clone.

J gene	V gene	D gene	clone size	CDR3 protein	CDR3 DNA
TRBJ2-3	TRBV5-6	NA	NA	CASSQQDLGTDTQYF	TGTGCCAGCAGCCAACAGGACCTGGGCACAGATACGCAGTATTTT
TRBJ2-2	TRBV7-2	NA	NA	CASSLAVKLFF	TGTGCCAGCAGCTTAGCGGTGAAACTGTTTTTT
TRBJ2-1	TRBV12-3/TRBV12-4	NA	many	CASTTLGRHEQFF	TGTGCCAGCACCACACTAGGGCGGCATGAGCAGTTCTTC
TRBJ1-6	TRBV20-1	TRBD1	few	CSAPGQGDYNSPLHF	TGCAGTGCCCCGGGACAGGGAGATTATAATTCACCCCTCCACTTT
TRBJ2-7	TRBV5-1	TRBD1	many	CASSIDRDYEQYF	TGCGCCAGCAGCATAGACAGGGACTACGAGCAGTACTTC
TRBJ2-4	TRBV4-1	TRBD1	many	CASSQGGQGSGMAKNIQYF	TGCGCCAGCAGCCAAGGAGGACAGGGGTCCGGAATGGCCAAAAACATTCAGTACTTC
TRBJ2-4	TRBV5-1	TRBD1	few	CASSWTGQGWDIQYF	TGCGCCAGCAGCTGGACCGGACAGGGCTGGGACATTCAGTACTTC
TRBJ2-1	TRBV7-8	TRBD2	few	CASSLATSGGGWGYNEQFF	TGTGCCAGCAGCTTAGCAACTAGCGGGGGGGGTTGGGGCTACAATGAGCAGTTCTTC
TRBJ2-5	TRBV5-1	NA	few	CASSLGIKETQYF	TGCGCCAGCAGCTTGGGTATTAAAGAGACCCAGTACTTC
TRBJ2-1	TRBV11-2	TRBD2	NA	CASSLPLAGGHEQFF	TGTGCCAGCAGCCTACCTCTAGCGGGAGGTCATGAGCAGTTCTTC
TRBJ2-5	TRBV5-1	NA	few	CASSPDGGTQYF	TGCGCCAGCAGCCCGGATGGGGGGACCCAGTACTTC
TRBJ1-6	TRBV5-1	TRBD1	NA	CASSFDRGVGSPLHF	TGCGCCAGCAGCTTCGACAGGGGAGTCGGATCACCCCTCCACTTT
TRBJ2-2	TRBV3-1	TRBD1	NA	CASSQGRTGNTGELFF	TGTGCCAGCAGCCAAGGGCGGACAGGGAACACCGGGGAGCTGTTTTTT
TRBJ1-2	TRBV28	NA	NA	CASNRYYGYTF	TGTGCCAGCAACAGGTACTATGGCTACACCTTC
TRBJ2-2	TRBV4-1	NA	NA	CASSPPDADTGELFF	TGCGCCAGCAGCCCCCCAGATGCAGACACCGGGGAGCTGTTTTTT
TRBJ1-1	TRBV12-3/TRBV12-4	NA	many	CASSRNRDMNTEAFF	TGTGCCAGCAGCCGAAACAGGGACATGAACACTGAAGCTTTCTTT
TRBJ2-1	TRBV12-3/TRBV12-4	TRBD2	few	CASSLAGSGDGEQFF	TGTGCCAGCAGTTTAGCGGGTAGCGGGGATGGTGAGCAGTTCTTC
TRBJ2-7	TRBV4-2	NA	NA	CASSQGGSGLAYEQYF	TGTGCCAGCAGTCAAGGAGGGAGCGGGCTAGCCTACGAGCAGTACTTC
TRBJ2-2	TRBV11-2	NA	few	CASSPRVGTGELFF	TGTGCCAGCAGCCCGCGGGTCGGAACCGGGGAGCTGTTTTTT
TRBJ2-1	TRBV6-2/TRBV6-3	NA	NA	CASIASRAPYNEQFF	TGTGCCAGCATTGCTAGTCGGGCCCCCTACAATGAGCAGTTCTTC
TRBJ2-7	TRBV20-1	TRBD1	few	CSARGAWTGYSEQYF	TGCAGTGCTAGAGGAGCCTGGACAGGGTACTCCGAGCAGTACTTC
TRBJ2-5	TRBV6-1	NA	few	CASGRGQETQYF	TGTGCCAGCGGTAGGGGACAAGAGACCCAGTACTTC
TRBJ2-2	TRBV2	NA	many	CASRGVYTGELFF	TGTGCCAGCAGGGGTGTCTACACCGGGGAGCTGTTTTTT
TRBJ2-3	TRBV12-3/TRBV12-4	NA	few	CASSFFTGPDTQYF	TGTGCCAGCAGTTTTTTTACGGGCCCAGATACGCAGTATTTT
TRBJ1-5	TRBV12-3/TRBV12-4	TRBD1	NA	CASSFSQGARGQPQHF	TGTGCCAGCAGCTTCTCCCAGGGGGCTAGAGGTCAGCCCCAGCATTTT
TRBJ2-5	TRBV28	TRBD1	many	CASSTPGQGAQETQYF	TGTGCCAGCAGTACCCCGGGACAGGGGGCTCAAGAGACCCAGTACTTC
TRBJ2-5	TRBV25-1	NA	NA	CASSESLTGRETQYF	TGTGCCAGCAGTGAATCCTTAACAGGGCGGGAGACCCAGTACTTC
TRBJ2-1	TRBV29-1	NA	few	CSVVDRILIREQFF	TGCAGCGTCGTGGACAGAATTCTCATTAGGGAGCAGTTCTTC
TRBJ2-7	TRBV20-1	TRBD2	few	CSASRLAGEYEQYF	TGCAGTGCTAGCAGACTAGCGGGAGAGTACGAGCAGTACTTC
TRBJ2-3	TRBV20-1	TRBD2	NA	CSGASGEYTQYF	TGCAGTGGCGCTAGCGGGGAGTATACGCAGTATTTT
TRBJ2-1	TRBV3-1	NA	NA	CASSQDGYNEQFF	TGTGCCAGCAGCCAAGACGGGTACAATGAGCAGTTCTTC
TRBJ2-7	TRBV14	TRBD2	NA	CASSLLGGLAGNEQYF	TGTGCCAGCAGCCTCCTAGGGGGACTAGCGGGGAACGAGCAGTACTTC
TRBJ2-5	TRBV18	NA	once	CASSPQAGPETQYF	TGTGCCAGCTCACCACAGGCGGGACCAGAGACCCAGTACTTC
TRBJ2-2	TRBV27	NA	few	CASSFSAMGTGELFF	TGTGCCAGCAGTTTCAGCGCAATGGGCACCGGGGAGCTGTTTTTT
TRBJ1-2	TRBV11-3	NA	few	CASSLGPGSYGYTF	TGTGCCAGCAGCTTAGGTCCAGGTAGCTATGGCTACACCTTC
TRBJ2-1	TRBV20-1	TRBD2	NA	CSVSGRVGNEQFF	TGCAGTGTTAGCGGGAGGGTAGGCAATGAGCAGTTCTTC
TRBJ2-3	TRBV7-3	TRBD1	NA	CASSITGQGADTQYF	TGTGCCAGCAGCATTACGGGACAGGGTGCAGATACGCAGTATTTT
TRBJ2-3	TRBV2	TRBD2	NA	CASRGTIGSGDTQYF	TGTGCCAGCAGGGGGACTATCGGGTCTGGAGATACGCAGTATTTT
TRBJ2-2	TRBV6-5	NA	NA	CASSNPPRHLRTGELFF	TGTGCCAGCAGTAACCCACCCCGACATCTTCGCACCGGGGAGCTGTTTTTT
TRBJ2-1	TRBV19	TRBD2	NA	CASSTRLAGDHNEQFF	TGTGCCAGTAGTACCCGACTAGCGGGAGACCACAATGAGCAGTTCTTC
TRBJ1-1	TRBV20-1	TRBD1	NA	CSADGQVEAFF	TGCAGTGCTGATGGACAGGTTGAAGCTTTCTTT
TRBJ2-1	TRBV27	NA	few	CASSGPPGNNYNEQFF	TGTGCCAGCAGTGGTCCGCCGGGAAATAACTACAATGAGCAGTTCTTC
TRBJ2-1	TRBV4-1	TRBD2	NA	CASSPRLAGDSNEQFF	TGCGCCAGCAGCCCCCGACTAGCGGGAGACAGCAATGAGCAGTTCTTC
TRBJ1-2	TRBV28	NA	once	CASSLSRGYTF	TGTGCCAGCAGTCTTTCTCGCGGCTACACCTTC
TRBJ2-2	TRBV24-1	NA	many	CATSDFSAGPNTGELFF	TGTGCCACCAGTGATTTCTCGGCAGGGCCGAACACCGGGGAGCTGTTTTTT
TRBJ2-7	TRBV4-1	NA	NA	CASSQDVRSSYEQYF	TGCGCCAGCAGCCAAGACGTTCGAAGCTCCTACGAGCAGTACTTC
TRBJ2-5	TRBV5-5	NA	many	CASSFLPDQETQYF	TGTGCCAGCAGCTTTTTGCCAGATCAAGAGACCCAGTACTTC
TRBJ2-1	TRBV5-1	TRBD2	few	CASRGVMDSGGLTYNEQFF	TGCGCCAGCAGAGGGGTCATGGATAGCGGGGGGCTTACCTACAATGAGCAGTTCTTC
TRBJ2-1	TRBV3-1	TRBD2	NA	CACSQYGTSGPYNEQFF	TGTGCCTGCAGCCAATATGGGACTAGCGGACCCTACAATGAGCAGTTCTTC
TRBJ2-1	TRBV15	NA	NA	CATSREKPGTSLHEQFF	TGTGCCACCAGCAGAGAAAAACCGGGAACTAGCTTACATGAGCAGTTCTTC
TRBJ1-6	TRBV6-1	TRBD1	few	CASSATGAFRNSPLHF	TGTGCCAGCAGTGCAACAGGGGCGTTCCGGAATTCACCCCTCCACTTT
TRBJ2-7	TRBV11-2	NA	NA	CASSPWGKPPYEQYF	TGTGCCAGCAGCCCTTGGGGGAAACCCCCCTACGAGCAGTACTTC
TRBJ1-3	TRBV20-1	NA	NA	CSATIESAGNTIYF	TGCAGTGCTACCATCGAAAGTGCCGGAAACACCATATATTTT
TRBJ2-3	TRBV27	TRBD1	NA	CASSFQGAGAQYF	TGTGCCAGCAGTTTCCAGGGGGCGGGTGCGCAGTATTTT
TRBJ2-1	TRBV5-1	NA	many	CASSLVQDSYNEQFF	TGCGCCAGCAGCTTGGTACAGGACAGCTACAATGAGCAGTTCTTC
TRBJ1-5	TRBV2	NA	few	CASRQGTQPQHF	TGTGCCAGCAGACAGGGAACTCAGCCCCAGCATTTT
TRBJ2-3	TRBV20-1	TRBD2	NA	CSASRLAGFLTPLTDTQYF	TGCAGTGCTAGTCGGCTAGCGGGATTCTTAACACCACTCACAGATACGCAGTATTTT
TRBJ2-2	TRBV2	NA	few	CASSPVSRGGPGELFF	TGTGCCAGCAGTCCAGTCTCCAGAGGGGGGCCCGGGGAGCTGTTTTTT
TRBJ2-1	TRBV12-3/TRBV12-4	NA	NA	CASSLGGAGVEQFF	TGTGCCAGCAGTTTAGGGGGGGCCGGGGTTGAGCAGTTCTTC